This T cell receptor (beta chain) emerged from a study of blood T cell repertoires in COVID-19. Germline CDR1 LGHDT, CDR2 YNNKEL (reference sequence). V dropped 4 bases and J dropped 4; count of bases not matched to a gene: 7. The CDR3 sequence is 15 residues long. Only in-frame clones appear in the TCRdb table, and some are missing; sequencing was by immunoSEQ multiplex PCR. The sample shows over 150,000 clones, roughly nine tenths of them seen only once. The clonotype comes from a woman aged 50 to 60 who had recovered from COVID-19. V usage is TRBV3-1 (or the pseudogene TRBV3-2) and J usage is TRBJ1-1; 9 bases are shared with TRBD1. Sequences were obtained from PBMCs or T cells enriched from blood (not recorded which). The CDR3 here is CASSPRDREGTEAFF. As DNA, the CDR3 is TGTGCCAGCAGCCCCCGGGACAGGGAGGGCACTGAAGCTTTCTTT.